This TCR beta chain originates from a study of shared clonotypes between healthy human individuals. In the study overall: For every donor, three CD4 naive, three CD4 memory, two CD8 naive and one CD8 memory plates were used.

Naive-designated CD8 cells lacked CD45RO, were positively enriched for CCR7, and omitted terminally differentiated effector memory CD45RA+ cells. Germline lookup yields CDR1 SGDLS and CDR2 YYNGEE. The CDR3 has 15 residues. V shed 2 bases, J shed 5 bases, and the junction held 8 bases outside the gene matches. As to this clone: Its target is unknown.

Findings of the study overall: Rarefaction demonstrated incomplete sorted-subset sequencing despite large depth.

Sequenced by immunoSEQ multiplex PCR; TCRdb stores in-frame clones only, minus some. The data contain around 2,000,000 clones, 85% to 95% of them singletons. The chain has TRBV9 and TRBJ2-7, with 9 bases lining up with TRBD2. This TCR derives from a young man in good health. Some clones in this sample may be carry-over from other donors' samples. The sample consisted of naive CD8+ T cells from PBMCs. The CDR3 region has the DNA TGTGCCAGCAGCGTTAGCGGGAGTATTTCCCACGAGCAGTACTTC. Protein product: CASSVSGSISHEQYF. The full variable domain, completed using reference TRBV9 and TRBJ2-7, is DSGVTQTPKHLITATGQRVTLRCSPRSGDLSVYWYQQSLDQGLQFLIQYYNGEERAKGNILERFSAQQFPDLHSELNLSSLELGDSALYFCASSVSGSISHEQYFGPGTRLTVT.